The present TCR beta chain was sequenced within a study of T cell responses to AZD1222 COVID-19 vaccine. The table came from immunoSEQ multiplex PCR; TCRdb's copy has only in-frame clones and leaves some out. The sample contains more than 80,000 clones, 85% to 90% of which appear only once. The CDR3 totals 16 residues. Trimming removed 0 bases at V and 0 bases at J, with 9 bases between. Germline assignment: CDR1 LGHNA and CDR2 YNFKEQ. General study results and limits: Baseline seropositivity characterized only a handful of AZD1222 recipients. Mostly white British, mostly female donors; authors suggested clonal diversity may be underestimated.

Some second doses came at about 4 weeks and others at about 12 weeks; these were pooled. Details on this clone: The antigen remains undetermined.

The material was peripheral blood, obtained 28 days after the second AZD1222 dose. The TCR originated in an adult who received the AZD1222 COVID-19 vaccine. The chain is built from TRBV4-2 and TRBJ2-1; D may be TRBD1 (6 bases). In nucleotides, the CDR3 is TGTGCCAGCAGCCAAGATTGGGGGCCCTCCTACAATGAGCAGTTCTTC. It codes for CASSQDWGPSYNEQFF.